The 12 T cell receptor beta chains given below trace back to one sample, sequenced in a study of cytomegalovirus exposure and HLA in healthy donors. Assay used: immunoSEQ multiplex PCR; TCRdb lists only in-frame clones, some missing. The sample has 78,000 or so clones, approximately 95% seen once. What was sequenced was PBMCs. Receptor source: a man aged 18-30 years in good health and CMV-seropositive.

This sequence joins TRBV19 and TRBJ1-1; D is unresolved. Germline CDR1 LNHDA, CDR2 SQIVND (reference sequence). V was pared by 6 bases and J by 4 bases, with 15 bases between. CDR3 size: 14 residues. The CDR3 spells CASRSGLLITEAFF. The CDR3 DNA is TGTGCCAGTAGGTCGGGTCTCCTGATCACTGAAGCTTTCTTT.

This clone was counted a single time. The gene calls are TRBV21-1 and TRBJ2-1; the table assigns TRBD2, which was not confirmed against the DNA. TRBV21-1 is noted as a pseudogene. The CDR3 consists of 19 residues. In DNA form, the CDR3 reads TGTGCCAGCAGCAGGCGGACTAGCTCTCGACCTGGTCACTACAATGAGCAGTTCTTC. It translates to CASSRRTSSRPGHYNEQFF.

The CDR3 sequence is CASSRTVRQYYNEQFF. The CDR3 coding sequence is TGTGCCAGCAGTCGGACAGTCAGGCAATATTACAATGAGCAGTTCTTC. The J gene is TRBJ2-1, the V gene TRBV2; D perhaps matches TRBD1 (6 bases). Germline values: CDR1 SNHLY, CDR2 FYNNEI. There are 16 residues in the CDR3. The V and J ends lost 5 bases and 4 bases respectively, with 18 bases between them.

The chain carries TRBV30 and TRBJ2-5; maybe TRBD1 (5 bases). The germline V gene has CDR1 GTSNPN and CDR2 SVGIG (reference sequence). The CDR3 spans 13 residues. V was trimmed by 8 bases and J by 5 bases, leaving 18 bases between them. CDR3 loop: CAQNGHPWETQYF. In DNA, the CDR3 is TGTGCCCAAAACGGACATCCGTGGGAGACCCAGTACTTC. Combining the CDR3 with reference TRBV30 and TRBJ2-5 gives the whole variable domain SQTIHQWPATLVQPVGSPLSLECTVEGTSNPNLYWYRQAAGRGLQLLFYSVGIGQISSEVPQNLSASRPQDRQFILSSKKLLLSDSGFYLCAQNGHPWETQYFGPGTRLLVL.

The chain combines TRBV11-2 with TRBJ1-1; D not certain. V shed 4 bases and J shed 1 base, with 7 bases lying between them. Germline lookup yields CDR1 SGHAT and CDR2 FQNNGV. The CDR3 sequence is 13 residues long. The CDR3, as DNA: TGTGCCAGCAGCTCGGGGAGGAACACTGAAGCTTTCTTT. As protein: CASSSGRNTEAFF.

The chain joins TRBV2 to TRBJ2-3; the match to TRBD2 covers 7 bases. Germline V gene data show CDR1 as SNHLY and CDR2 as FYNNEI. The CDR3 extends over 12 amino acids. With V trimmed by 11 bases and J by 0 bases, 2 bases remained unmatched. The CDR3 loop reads CAGGDSTDTQYF. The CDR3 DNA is TGTGCCGGGGGGGACAGCACAGATACGCAGTATTTT.

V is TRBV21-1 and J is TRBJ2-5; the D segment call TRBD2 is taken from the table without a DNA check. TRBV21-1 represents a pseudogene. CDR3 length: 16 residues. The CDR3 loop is CASSKEAGRRGETQYF. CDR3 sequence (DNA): TGTGCCAGCAGCAAAGAGGCGGGAAGAAGGGGAGAGACCCAGTACTTC.

The DNA of the CDR3 is TGTGCCAGCAGTATCGACCAGGGTCCTAACTATGGCTACACCTTC. Residues: CASSIDQGPNYGYTF. This chain uses TRBV28 with TRBJ1-2; D is perhaps TRBD1 (5 bases). Germline V lookup: CDR1 MDHEN, CDR2 SYDVKM. The CDR3 runs to 15 residues. The V end was cut by 5 bases, the J end by 0 bases, with 13 bases between.

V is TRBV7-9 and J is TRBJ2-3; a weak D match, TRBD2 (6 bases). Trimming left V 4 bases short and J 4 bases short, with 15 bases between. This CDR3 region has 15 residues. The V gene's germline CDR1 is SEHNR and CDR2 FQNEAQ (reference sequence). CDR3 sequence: CASSSGGTLADTQYF. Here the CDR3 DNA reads TGTGCCAGCAGCTCAGGAGGGACGCTCGCAGATACGCAGTATTTT.

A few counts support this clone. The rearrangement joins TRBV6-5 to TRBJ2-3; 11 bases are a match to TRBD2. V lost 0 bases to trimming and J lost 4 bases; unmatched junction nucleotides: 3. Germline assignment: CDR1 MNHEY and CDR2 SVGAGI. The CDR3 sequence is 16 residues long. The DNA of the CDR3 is TGTGCCAGCAGTTACTCCGGGACTAGCGGCTCAGATACGCAGTATTTT. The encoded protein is CASSYSGTSGSDTQYF.

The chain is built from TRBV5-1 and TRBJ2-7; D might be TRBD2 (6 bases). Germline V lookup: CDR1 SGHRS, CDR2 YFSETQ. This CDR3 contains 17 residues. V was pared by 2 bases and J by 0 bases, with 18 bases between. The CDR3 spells CASSLESGTSSSYEQYF. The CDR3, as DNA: TGCGCCAGCAGCTTAGAATCCGGGACTTCGAGCTCCTACGAGCAGTACTTC. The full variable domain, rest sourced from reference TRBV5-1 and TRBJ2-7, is KAGVTQTPRYLIKTRGQQVTLSCSPISGHRSVSWYQQTPGQGLQFLFEYFSETQRNKGNFPGRFSGRQFSNSRSEMNVSTLELGDSALYLCASSLESGTSSSYEQYFGPGTRLTVT.

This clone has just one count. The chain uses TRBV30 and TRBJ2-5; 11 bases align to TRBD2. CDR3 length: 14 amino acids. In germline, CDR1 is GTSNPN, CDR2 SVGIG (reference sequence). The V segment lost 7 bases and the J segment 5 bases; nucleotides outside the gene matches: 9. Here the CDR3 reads CAFKPRLAGETQYF. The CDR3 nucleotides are TGTGCCTTCAAACCAAGACTAGCGGGGGAGACCCAGTACTTC.